A selection of T cell receptor beta chains follows, all from one sample in a study of T-cell memory formation after mild COVID-19. TCRdb ran MiXCR on the 5' RACE reads and lists one entry per CDR3 protein. Found here are 250,000 to 300,000 distinct CDR3 sequences, about 17% of them singletons; the top ten hold approximately 25%. The specimen sequenced was PBMCs or a T cell subset sorted from them (not recorded which). These TCRs come from a man aged 18 to 30 who had mild COVID-19 (a few samples of this study predate the infection). Cell type and time point are not known. The CDR3 runs from the conserved cysteine through the conserved F or W. The D gene is left open where the match is weak. Rows may omit the clone size; those that give it use once, few, many or a size class.

>NA|TRBV9|TRBJ2-3|NA
TGTGCCAGCAGCGCCCTAGCGCGATCGGGCACAGATACGCAGTATTTT
CASSALARSGTDTQYF
>few|TRBV12-3/TRBV12-4|TRBJ2-7|NA
TGTGCCAGCAGATGGGGCACGGAGGACGAGCAGTACTTC
CASRWGTEDEQYF
>NA|TRBV20-1|TRBJ2-5|TRBD2
TGCAGTGCTATTGGATTAGCGGGACGTTTAAAAGAGACCCAGTACTTC
CSAIGLAGRLKETQYF
>few|TRBV19|TRBJ2-5|NA
TGTGCCACCTCGACAGGGAGGGCAGAGACCCAGTACTTC
CATSTGRAETQYF
>NA|TRBV7-8|TRBJ2-2|TRBD1
TGTGCCAGCAGCTTAACTACAGGGGGGACCGGGGAGCTGTTTTTT
CASSLTTGGTGELFF
>many|TRBV7-2|TRBJ1-1|TRBD1
TGTGCCAGCAGCTTAAGACAGGGGACCACTGAAGCTTTCTTT
CASSLRQGTTEAFF
>NA|TRBV5-5|TRBJ2-5|NA
TGTGCCAGCAGCGTCACAGGGTATCAGACCCAGTACTTC
CASSVTGYQTQYF
>NA|TRBV7-8|TRBJ2-7|TRBD1
TGTGCCAGTACACCGACAGGGGGTATCTACGAGCAGTACTTC
CASTPTGGIYEQYF
>NA|TRBV14|TRBJ1-2|NA
TGTGCCAGCAGCCAGATGAACTATGGCTACACCTTC
CASSQMNYGYTF
>NA|TRBV7-9|TRBJ2-7|TRBD1
TGTGCCAGCAGCCATACCCGGGTTAGGGACAGGGATTCCTACGAGCAGTACTTC
CASSHTRVRDRDSYEQYF
>many|TRBV20-1|TRBJ2-4|TRBD1
TGCAGTGCTGGGGACAGGGTTAAGAACATTCAGTACTTC
CSAGDRVKNIQYF
>few|TRBV4-3|TRBJ1-5|NA
TGCGCCAGCAGCCAAGATCTTAGGGTTAATCAGCCCCAGCATTTT
CASSQDLRVNQPQHF
>few|TRBV9|TRBJ2-3|TRBD2
TGTGCCAGCAGCGCGGGGAGCGGGGGGGCAACAGATACGCAGTATTTT
CASSAGSGGATDTQYF
>few|TRBV2|TRBJ1-6|TRBD1
TGTGCCAGCAGTGAAAGAGGCCAGGGGGTATCACCCCTCCACTTT
CASSERGQGVSPLHF
>medium-sized|TRBV29-1|TRBJ1-3|NA
TGCAGCGTTGAACCAGGCTCTGGAAACACCATATATTTT
CSVEPGSGNTIYF
>NA|TRBV5-4|TRBJ1-2|NA
TGTGCCAGCTCAGGACAACCCCCTGCTGAATATGGCTACACCTTC
CASSGQPPAEYGYTF